The rows below give T cell receptor beta chains drawn from one sample of a study of Ad26.COV2.S vaccination and SARS-CoV-2 variants. Repertoires were generated with immunoSEQ multiplex PCR, while TCRdb's copy carries only in-frame clones and drops some. The data contain 350,000 to 500,000 clones, roughly 88% of them singletons. Sequenced material: peripheral blood, taken in a trial of Ad26.COV2.S vaccine versus placebo. These receptors were collected from a person aged 18-60 years who received the Ad26.COV2.S COVID-19 vaccine or a placebo. The CDR3 runs from the conserved cysteine through the conserved F or W. D genes are given only for firm matches. Clone size appears in some rows only: once, few, many, or a class for an expanded clone.

clone_size	v_call	d_call	j_call	cdr3_aa	cdr3_nt
NA	TRBV10-3	NA	TRBJ2-6	CAIRQGTSSGANVLTF	TGTGCCATCAGACAGGGAACTAGCTCTGGGGCCAACGTCCTGACTTTC
NA	TRBV30	TRBD2	TRBJ2-7	CAWTQLGQRDGEQYF	TGTGCCTGGACCCAGTTGGGCCAGCGGGACGGGGAGCAGTACTTC
NA	TRBV9	NA	TRBJ2-7	CASSVLSENSYEQYF	TGTGCCAGCAGCGTATTGTCCGAAAACTCCTACGAGCAGTACTTC
NA	TRBV5-1	NA	TRBJ2-1	CASSLVYWANEQFF	TGCGCCAGCAGCTTGGTCTACTGGGCCAATGAGCAGTTCTTC
NA	TRBV4-1	NA	TRBJ1-1	CASSLSADTEAFF	TGCGCCAGCAGCCTTTCGGCGGACACTGAAGCTTTCTTT
NA	TRBV29-1	TRBD2	TRBJ2-1	CSVRLAGGNEQFF	TGCAGCGTGAGACTAGCGGGGGGGAATGAGCAGTTCTTC
once	TRBV30	NA	TRBJ1-2	CAWSSTENYGYTF	TGTGCCTGGAGTTCGACGGAGAACTATGGCTACACCTTC
NA	TRBV2	TRBD1	TRBJ2-7	CASSVDRQGTSYEQYF	TGTGCCAGCAGTGTGGACCGACAGGGGACAAGCTACGAGCAGTACTTC
NA	TRBV3-1/TRBV3-2	NA	TRBJ2-4	CASSQLSAPPNIQYF	TGTGCCAGCAGCCAGTTAAGTGCTCCCCCAAACATTCAGTACTTC
NA	TRBV6-5	TRBD1	TRBJ1-2	CASSYSGTGGLYGYTF	TGTGCCAGCAGTTATTCCGGGACAGGGGGTCTCTATGGCTACACCTTC
NA	TRBV7-2	NA	TRBJ1-1	CASSLAGRNTEAFF	TGTGCCAGCAGCTTAGCGGGGAGGAACACTGAAGCTTTCTTT
few	TRBV30	TRBD1	TRBJ1-5	CAWAGTGDQPQHF	TGTGCCTGGGCCGGGACAGGGGATCAGCCCCAGCATTTT
NA	TRBV2	TRBD1	TRBJ2-7	CASIRDRAREQYF	TGTGCCAGTATACGGGACAGGGCGAGAGAGCAGTACTTC
NA	TRBV28	TRBD1	TRBJ1-4	CASSSYDRGTNEKLFF	TGTGCCAGCAGTTCATACGACAGGGGCACTAATGAAAAACTGTTTTTT
NA	TRBV25-1	TRBD2	TRBJ2-1	CASSELAGRINNEQFF	TGTGCCAGCAGTGAGTTAGCGGGTAGGATTAACAATGAGCAGTTCTTC
once	TRBV28	NA	TRBJ2-1	CASIAGVEQFF	TGTGCCAGCATCGCAGGGGTTGAGCAGTTCTTC
once	TRBV29-1	TRBD2	TRBJ2-5	CSAQGGSETQYF	TGCAGCGCCCAGGGCGGGAGCGAGACCCAGTACTTC
NA	TRBV9	TRBD2	TRBJ2-2	CASSTGLAGGNTGELFF	TGTGCCAGCAGCACCGGACTAGCGGGAGGTAACACCGGGGAGCTGTTTTTT
NA	TRBV5-4	TRBD2	TRBJ2-2	CASRDGTSGHRTGELFF	TGTGCCAGCAGGGACGGGACTAGCGGACACCGCACCGGGGAGCTGTTTTTT
NA	TRBV7-9	NA	TRBJ1-5	CASSFTGQSPQHF	TGTGCCAGCAGCTTTACAGGCCAATCGCCCCAGCATTTT
NA	TRBV29-1	TRBD1	TRBJ1-1	CSYYDGQGASFF	TGCAGCTACTATGACGGACAGGGGGCTTCTTTCTTT
NA	TRBV18	NA	TRBJ2-3	CASSPRAGVTDTQYF	TGTGCCAGCTCACCTCGGGCAGGGGTAACAGATACGCAGTATTTT
NA	TRBV6-2/TRBV6-3	TRBD1	TRBJ2-1	CASSYTGTEYNEQFF	TGTGCCAGCAGTTACACTGGGACAGAATACAATGAGCAGTTCTTC
few	TRBV27	NA	TRBJ2-1	CASSPRVGEQFF	TGTGCCAGCAGCCCCAGGGTGGGTGAGCAGTTCTTC
NA	TRBV7-3	TRBD1	TRBJ2-2	CASSFRQGGPGELFF	TGTGCCAGCAGCTTCCGACAGGGCGGTCCCGGGGAGCTGTTTTTT
NA	TRBV14	NA	TRBJ2-7	CASSPGAINPYEQYF	TGTGCCAGCAGCCCAGGGGCTATCAATCCCTACGAGCAGTACTTC
NA	TRBV7-9	TRBD1	TRBJ1-1	CASTRSGTGGSDTEAFF	TGTGCCAGCACCAGATCCGGGACAGGGGGCTCGGACACTGAAGCTTTCTTT
NA	TRBV2	TRBD1	TRBJ2-7	CASKRQGDSYEQYF	TGTGCCAGCAAACGACAGGGGGACTCCTACGAGCAGTACTTC